The 19 T cell receptor beta chains presented below share a single source sample, sequenced in a study of STAT5B mutations in CD4+ large granular lymphocyte leukemia. The method was immunoSEQ multiplex PCR; TCRdb's version includes in-frame clones alone and lacks a portion of them. In the table there are about 38,000 clones, 65% to 90% of which are singletons. The material sequenced was CD4+ T cells from blood buffy coats. The origin of the receptors is a human donor in good health.

This sequence joins TRBV11-1 and TRBJ2-5; 10 bases fit TRBD1. This CDR3 spans 15 amino acids. V lost 3 bases, J lost 5 bases, and 6 bases stayed unmatched. CDR1 and CDR2 from the germline V gene are SGHAT and FQDESV (reference sequence). The CDR3 region is CASSFDRGRRETQYF. The CDR3 bases are TGTGCCAGCAGCTTCGACAGGGGGCGTCGGGAGACCCAGTACTTC.

This clone was seen a handful of times. This chain joins TRBV7-2 and TRBJ2-7; 11 nucleotides agree with TRBD2. This CDR3 has 15 amino acids. The V gene end was trimmed by 5 bases and the J gene end by 2 bases; junction bases not matched to a gene: 5. Germline lookup yields CDR1 SGHTA and CDR2 FQGNSA. CDR3 residues: CASSDGTSGAYEQYF. In nucleotides, the CDR3 is TGTGCCAGCAGCGACGGGACTAGCGGCGCCTACGAGCAGTACTTC. The whole variable domain, remainder taken from reference TRBV7-2 and TRBJ2-7, is GAGVSQSPSNKVTEKGKDVELRCDPISGHTALYWYRQSLGQGLEFLIYFQGNSAPDKSGLPSDRFSAERTGGSVSTLTIQRTQQEDSAVYLCASSDGTSGAYEQYFGPGTRLTVT.

The gene calls are TRBV5-6 and TRBJ1-1, with no clear D. From germline, CDR1 is SGHDT and CDR2 YYEEEE. This CDR3 has 14 amino acids. V lost 2 bases and J lost 0, with 8 bases in between. CDR3 in DNA: TGTGCCAGCAGCTTTGAAAGAGTGAACACTGAAGCTTTCTTT. Translation gives CASSFERVNTEAFF.

The chain has TRBV23-1 and TRBJ2-1; D is uncertain. TRBV23-1 has ORF status, its function being uncertain. CDR3 size: 13 residues. V was pared by 0 bases and J by 8 bases, with 8 bases between. The CDR3 loop is CASSQSRPYEQFF. In DNA, the CDR3 is TGCGCCAGCAGTCAATCCCGGCCCTATGAGCAGTTCTTC.

The chain carries TRBV5-1 and TRBJ2-3; 9 bases align to TRBD1. The CDR3 length is 16 residues. Per the germline V gene, CDR1 is SGHRS and CDR2 is YFSETQ. After removal of 0 bases from V and 0 bases from J, the junction contained 2 bases not matched to a gene. In DNA, the CDR3 is TGCGCCAGCAGCTTGGGGGACAGGGCGAGCACAGATACGCAGTATTTT. It specifies CASSLGDRASTDTQYF.

The chain employs TRBV10-3 and TRBJ2-7, with TRBD2 matching over 9 bases. Looked up from germline, CDR1 is ENHRY and CDR2 is SYGVKD. V shed 0 bases, J shed 2 bases, and the junction held 2 bases outside the gene matches. The length of the CDR3 is 15 residues. In DNA form, the CDR3 reads TGTGCCATCAGTGAGTCTCCTAGCGGGGCCTACGAGCAGTACTTC. It is translated as CAISESPSGAYEQYF.

This rearrangement joins TRBV9 to TRBJ2-7; D is unclear. Germline V CDR1 and CDR2: SGDLS, YYNGEE. Trimming removed 0 bases from V and 6 bases from J, with 10 bases in between. The CDR3 has 13 residues. The CDR3 nucleotides read TGTGCCAGCAGCGTAGTAGGGCTGGGCGAGCAGTACTTC. Protein sequence: CASSVVGLGEQYF.

This chain links TRBV28 with TRBJ2-5, with 8 bases matching TRBD1. Germline CDR1 reads MDHEN; CDR2 reads SYDVKM. CDR3 length: 14 residues. Losses at the gene ends were 3 bases for V and 4 bases for J; bases not matched to a gene: 4. This CDR3 is CASSLDRVLETQYF. CDR3 nucleotides: TGTGCCAGCAGTTTGGACAGGGTATTAGAGACCCAGTACTTC.

The chain has TRBV19 and TRBJ1-1; 10 positions agree with TRBD1. This CDR3 comprises 14 residues. CDR1 LNHDA and CDR2 SQIVND come from the germline V gene (reference sequence). V shed 7 bases and J 4 bases; nucleotides not matched to a gene: 6. CDR3 nucleotide sequence: TGTGCCAGTACCACGACAGGGGGCGTCACTGAAGCTTTCTTT. This translates into CASTTTGGVTEAFF. The full variable domain, completed using reference TRBV19 and TRBJ1-1, is DGGITQSPKYLFRKEGQNVTLSCEQNLNHDAMYWYRQDPGQGLRLIYYSQIVNDFQKGDIAEGYSVSREKKESFPLTVTSAQKNPTAFYLCASTTTGGVTEAFFGQGTRLTVV.

The chain is built from TRBV9 and TRBJ1-1; D gene uncertain. With 1 base removed from V and 1 base from J, the gap between germline ends came to 8 bases. CDR1 is SGDLS and CDR2 is YYNGEE in the germline V gene. The CDR3 extends over 14 amino acids. CDR3 nucleotides: TGTGCCAGCAGCGTAAACCCCGAGAACACTGAAGCTTTCTTT. Encoded protein: CASSVNPENTEAFF.

The chain recombines TRBV5-1 with TRBJ2-3, with TRBD2 identical over 9 bases. The CDR3 is 16 residues long. J lost 3 bases, V lost 3 bases, and 8 bases had no gene match. CDR1 is SGHRS and CDR2 is YFSETQ in the germline V gene. In DNA form, the CDR3 reads TGCGCCAGCAGCTCCCCGGCGGGAGGGAGAACAGATACGCAGTATTTT. Its protein product is CASSSPAGGRTDTQYF.

This clone appeared a few times. The CDR3 sequence: CASSPGLNQPQHF. The CDR3 nucleotides read TGTGCCAGCAGTCCGGGACTGAATCAGCCCCAGCATTTT. The chain joins TRBV28 to TRBJ1-5, with TRBD1 as a possible D gene (5 bases). The CDR3 is 13 amino acids. Germline V lookup: CDR1 MDHEN, CDR2 SYDVKM. Deletions cut 5 bases from V and 4 bases from J, with 9 bases between.

This chain links TRBV4-1 with TRBJ1-4; D gene uncertain. V dropped 4 bases and J dropped 5 bases, with 14 bases sitting between them. CDR3 size: 15 residues. Germline values: CDR1 MGHRA, CDR2 YSYEKL. CDR3 sequence (DNA): TGCGCCAGCAGCCTGACTGGGGATCCAAATGAAAAACTGTTTTTT. Translation gives CASSLTGDPNEKLFF.

This chain connects TRBV30 to TRBJ1-3; D gene uncertain. Germline V gene lookup returns CDR1 GTSNPN and CDR2 SVGIG (reference sequence). CDR3 length equals 12 residues. The ends were cut back, 1 base at V and 4 bases at J, with 5 bases in the middle. The CDR3 spells CAWSEEGNTIYF. CDR3 sequence (DNA): TGTGCCTGGAGTGAAGAGGGAAACACCATATATTTT.

The chain carries TRBV5-1 and TRBJ1-1; D might be TRBD1 (6 bases). The CDR3 contains 14 residues. From germline, CDR1 is SGHRS and CDR2 YFSETQ. Between the trimmed V and J ends, which lost 5 bases and 1 base, there was a span of 12 bases. CDR3 nucleotide sequence: TGCGCCAGCAGTTCAGGGGCACAGAACACTGAAGCTTTCTTT. Its translation: CASSSGAQNTEAFF.

The chain uses TRBV4-1 and TRBJ2-7; either TRBD1 or TRBD2 may supply D (6 bases each). Looked up from germline, CDR1 is MGHRA and CDR2 is YSYEKL. This CDR3 has 18 residues. V was shortened by 1 base and J by 9 bases, with 28 bases between the two germline ends. CDR3 DNA sequence: TGCGCCAGCAGCCAAGTTTTAAGGGGGGCGCGGGATACCTTGGGGCAGTACTTC. Translating it yields CASSQVLRGARDTLGQYF.

This clone is a singleton in its sample. The chain couples TRBV7-9 to TRBJ1-2; D is possibly TRBD1 (6 bases). The germline V and J ends were trimmed by 5 bases and 8 bases, with 15 bases remaining between them. The CDR3 runs to 13 residues. Germline lookup yields CDR1 SEHNR and CDR2 FQNEAQ (reference sequence). DNA for the CDR3: TGTGCCAGCAGCCTACCGGGGGGCAGGGGCTACACCTTC. Amino acids: CASSLPGGRGYTF.

The CDR3 loop is CASSSGGAIDTQYF. The CDR3 DNA follows: TGTGCCAGTAGTAGTGGGGGGGCCATCGATACGCAGTATTTT. The V gene is TRBV19, the J gene TRBJ2-3; D is possibly TRBD2 (7 bases). The CDR3 has 14 residues. CDR1 and CDR2 from the germline V gene are LNHDA and SQIVND (reference sequence). The ends were cut back, 4 bases at V and 6 bases at J, with 14 bases in the middle.

The chain recombines TRBV28 with TRBJ1-1, with D possibly matching TRBD1 (6 bases). The CDR3 loop spans 14 amino acids. V was shortened by 3 bases and J by 2 bases, with 10 bases between the two germline ends. Germline-derived CDR1 and CDR2 are MDHEN and SYDVKM. The CDR3 is CASSFRGLNTEAFF. In nucleotides, the CDR3 is TGTGCCAGCAGTTTTCGGGGGCTCAACACTGAAGCTTTCTTT.